One sample yielded the 20 T cell receptor beta chains listed below, sequenced in a study of cytomegalovirus exposure and HLA in healthy donors. The PCR had 60 Vbeta and 13 Jbeta primers. Libraries were prepared by immunoSEQ multiplex PCR; TCRdb keeps only in-frame clonotypes and omits some of them. The sample carries 110,000 to 150,000 clones, 65% to 85% recorded once. The material sequenced was PBMCs. Receptors originate from a young man in good health and CMV-seronegative.

This clone was seen more than once but under ten times. This chain connects TRBV28 to TRBJ2-2, with D tentatively TRBD2 (6 bases). Trimming removed 0 bases from V and 0 bases from J, with 8 bases in between. The CDR3 runs to 16 residues. Germline CDR1 is MDHEN and CDR2 is SYDVKM. CDR3 protein: CASSLWSGANTGELFF. CDR3 sequence (DNA): TGTGCCAGCAGTTTATGGTCGGGGGCGAACACCGGGGAGCTGTTTTTT.

This chain links TRBV28 with TRBJ1-2; possible D gene TRBD1, 5 bases. The germline gives CDR1 MDHEN, CDR2 SYDVKM. The CDR3 runs 15 residues. The V end was cut by 2 bases, the J end by 5 bases, with 15 bases between. CDR3 sequence (DNA): TGTGCCAGCAGTTTAGGGATGGGGACTTCTTATGGCTACACCTTC. Translation: CASSLGMGTSYGYTF.

This sequence joins TRBV19 and TRBJ2-2, with D tentatively TRBD2 (6 bases). Looked up from germline, CDR1 is LNHDA and CDR2 is SQIVND (reference sequence). CDR3 length: 15 amino acids. With 4 bases removed from V and 4 bases from J, the gap between germline ends came to 13 bases. CDR3 sequence: CASSTPGTFTGELFF. As DNA, the CDR3 is TGTGCCAGTAGTACCCCTGGGACTTTCACCGGGGAGCTGTTTTTT.

The chain joins TRBV5-4 to TRBJ2-3, with TRBD1 matching over 8 bases. The length of the CDR3 is 16 residues. Germline V gives CDR1 SGHNT, CDR2 YYREEE (reference sequence). V lost 3 bases and J lost 2; bases outside the gene matches: 8. In DNA, the CDR3 is TGTGCCAGCAGCTCCGGCCCGGACAGGGCCACAGATACGCAGTATTTT. Its protein product is CASSSGPDRATDTQYF.

This clone occurred a few times. The germline gene is not matched at one end of the junction; a read error may be the cause. The V and J genes are TRBV27 and TRBJ2-6; 9 bases agree with TRBD1. CDR3 length: 18 amino acids. Germline V gene lookup returns CDR1 MNHEY and CDR2 SMNVEV (reference sequence). CDR3 region: CASRFQQGAQSGANGLTF. The CDR3 coding sequence is TGTGCCAGCAGGTTCCAACAGGGGGCGCAGAGTGGGGCCAACGGCCTGACTTTC.

The chain has TRBV5-4 and TRBJ1-2, with TRBD1 matching 8 bases. The CDR3 spans 14 residues. Germline lookup yields CDR1 SGHNT and CDR2 YYREEE (reference sequence). J gave up 11 bases and V 3 bases, and 12 bases lay outside the gene matches. The CDR3 DNA reads as TGTGCCAGCAGCTCGGGGAAAGGACAGGGCCCTTACACCTTC. Its translation: CASSSGKGQGPYTF.

In its sample, this clone was seen a few times. V usage is TRBV19 and J usage is TRBJ2-7, with D possibly matching TRBD1 (6 bases). Germline lookup yields CDR1 LNHDA and CDR2 SQIVND (reference sequence). This CDR3 region has 13 residues. V was trimmed by 10 bases and J by 0 bases, leaving 13 bases between them. CDR3 sequence reads: CATADRSSYEQYF. The CDR3 DNA reads as TGTGCCACCGCAGACAGGAGCTCCTACGAGCAGTACTTC.

This clone was detected once. This rearrangement joins TRBV7-9 to TRBJ1-5; 7 bases map to TRBD1. V dropped 1 base and J dropped 12; count of bases not matched to a gene: 9. The CDR3 runs 14 residues. CDR1 and CDR2 from the germline V gene are SEHNR and FQNEAQ (reference sequence). The CDR3 DNA follows: TGTGCCAGCAGCTTAGGTGGGACAGACTTGCGCCAGCATTTT. Translated: CASSLGGTDLRQHF.

The chain links TRBV7-9 to TRBJ2-3; 10 bases are a match to TRBD2. CDR3 length equals 15 residues. With V trimmed by 4 bases and J by 2 bases, 3 bases remained unmatched. Germline CDR1 SEHNR, CDR2 FQNEAQ (reference sequence). CDR3 amino acids: CASSSGLAVTDTQYF. Here the CDR3 DNA reads TGTGCCAGCAGCTCCGGACTAGCGGTCACAGATACGCAGTATTTT.

This chain uses TRBV5-6 with TRBJ2-6, with 9 bases matching TRBD1. Germline CDR1 is SGHDT and CDR2 is YYEEEE. V trimming: 5 bases; J trimming: 15 bases; junction bases outside the gene matches: 27. The CDR3 is 19 residues long. Here the CDR3 reads CASRPGPLRTGVGDHGLTF. The DNA for the CDR3 is TGTGCCAGCAGACCTGGCCCCTTGAGGACAGGGGTTGGCGATCACGGCCTGACTTTC.

The chain combines TRBV4-1 with TRBJ2-6, with D unresolved. CDR1 and CDR2 from the germline V gene are MGHRA and YSYEKL. This CDR3 spans 14 amino acids. Trimming stripped 6 bases from V and 1 base from J, with 7 bases between. CDR3 region: CASSTASGANVLTF. For the CDR3, the DNA is TGCGCCAGCAGTACAGCATCTGGGGCCAACGTCCTGACTTTC.

The chain joins TRBV6-4 to TRBJ2-2; 11 bases match TRBD2. This CDR3 spans 15 amino acids. Looked up from germline, CDR1 is MRHNA and CDR2 is SNTAGT. The ends lost 8 bases at V and 6 bases at J; junction bases unmatched: 8. The CDR3 nucleotides read TGTGCCAGCCATACTAGCGGGAGTAGCCCCGGGGAGCTGTTTTTT. This sequence encodes CASHTSGSSPGELFF.

The CDR3 is CSARKTGSETQYF. The DNA of the CDR3 is TGCAGCGCACGAAAGACGGGGTCGGAGACCCAGTACTTC. V and J are TRBV29-1 and TRBJ2-5; tentatively, D is TRBD2 (5 bases). The germline V gene encodes CDR1 SQVTM and CDR2 ANQGSEA. V was clipped by 7 bases and J by 5 bases, with 17 bases between them. The CDR3 totals 13 residues.

The table lists this clone with a count of one. This rearrangement joins TRBV19 to TRBJ2-7; TRBD2 matches at 8 bases. The ends lost 8 bases at V and 0 bases at J; junction bases unmatched: 3. The germline CDR1 and CDR2 sequences are LNHDA and SQIVND (reference sequence). CDR3 length equals 13 residues. The CDR3 sequence is CASRGTSSYEQYF. The CDR3 DNA sequence: TGTGCCAGTCGTGGGACTAGCTCCTACGAGCAGTACTTC.

This clone was counted a single time. Mismatch with germline at one junction end may stem from a read error. This chain links TRBV15 with TRBJ1-6; 10 bases agree with TRBD1. Per germline, CDR1 LNHNV and CDR2 YYDKDF (reference sequence). This CDR3 is built from 15 residues. The CDR3: CATSRVTGGNSSLHF. The CDR3 coding sequence is TGTGCCACCAGCAGAGTGACAGGGGGCAATTCATCCCTCCACTTT.

The chain recombines TRBV19 with TRBJ1-1; perhaps TRBD1 as D (6 bases). The ends were cut back, 3 bases at V and 6 bases at J, with 14 bases in the middle. CDR1 is LNHDA, CDR2 SQIVND, per germline (reference sequence). The CDR3 runs to 14 residues. CDR3 sequence (DNA): TGTGCCAGTAGTATTCCAGACAGGCCCCCTGAAGCTTTCTTT. It yields the protein CASSIPDRPPEAFF.

The chain combines TRBV12-5 with TRBJ2-3, with 7 positions matching TRBD2. The CDR3 spans 14 residues. CDR1 LGHNT and CDR2 FRNRAP come from the germline V gene. After removal of 1 base from V and 8 bases from J, the junction contained 6 bases not matched to a gene. In DNA form, the CDR3 reads TGTGCTAGTGGTTTGGGAACTAGCGCGGGTACGCAGTATTTT. This translates into CASGLGTSAGTQYF.

The gene calls are TRBV11-3 and TRBJ2-2; 9 positions agree with TRBD2. This CDR3 is 15 amino acids long. With V trimmed by 5 bases and J by 5 bases, 6 bases remained unmatched. Germline V gene sequence: CDR1 SGHNT, CDR2 YENEEA. The CDR3: CASSPRGGWTGELFF. The CDR3 coding sequence is TGTGCCAGCAGCCCGCGGGGGGGTTGGACCGGGGAGCTGTTTTTT.

The chain joins TRBV5-1 to TRBJ2-7; D perhaps matches TRBD2 (5 bases). V lost 0 bases and J lost 3, with 7 bases in between. CDR3 length: 13 residues. The germline V gene encodes CDR1 SGHRS and CDR2 YFSETQ. The CDR3: CASSLAGVYEQYF. DNA for the CDR3: TGCGCCAGCAGCTTGGCCGGGGTCTACGAGCAGTACTTC.

The DNA of the CDR3 is TGCAGCGTTGAAATCTTCTCTACCTACGAGCAGTACTTC. This gives the protein CSVEIFSTYEQYF. The chain recombines TRBV29-1 with TRBJ2-7; D is unresolved. Germline CDR1 and CDR2: SQVTM and ANQGSEA. V was trimmed by 2 bases and J by 2 bases, leaving 10 bases between them. The CDR3 totals 13 residues.